The TCR beta chain under discussion was sequenced for a study of OX40 agonist ivuxolimab in advanced cancers. Study as a whole: The patients received ivuxolimab by intravenous route every 2 weeks at 0.01 to 10 mg/kg.

The study's findings and limits: Antigen specificity remained undetermined for the expanded peripheral T cells. Clones of CD4+ and CD8+ blood T cells grew by week 6 at doses of 0.1 to 3.0 mg/kg.

The assay was immunoSEQ multiplex PCR, and TCRdb's table has in-frame clones only and misses some. The sample lists 55,000 to 75,000 clones, 85% occurring once. Details on this clone: Its antigen is undetermined.

Germline V gene lookup returns CDR1 SGHNT and CDR2 YYREEE (reference sequence). V was pared by 3 bases and J by 3 bases, with 5 bases of the junction left unmatched. The CDR3 has 14 residues. The sequences come from CD4+ or CD8+ T cells sorted from blood, collected in a trial of the OX40 agonist ivuxolimab. This sequence joins TRBV5-4 and TRBJ1-2, with TRBD1 identical over 7 bases. The clonotype comes from an adult with an advanced solid tumor such as melanoma, head and neck, liver or kidney cancer. Here the CDR3 reads CASSSGGTDYGYTF. The CDR3 nucleotides read TGTGCCAGCAGCTCGGGCGGGACAGACTATGGCTACACCTTC.